This TCR beta chain was recorded in a study of CD8 T cells in Susac syndrome. This clonotype has just one count. The antigen remains undetermined. The study sequenced TCR beta in blood CD8+ and CD4+ T cells. Through negative isolation, CD4+ and CD8+ T cells were obtained, while TEMRA cells were enriched using FACS. The germline gives CDR1 MNHNS, CDR2 SASEGT. The trim removed 1 base at V and 7 bases at J, leaving 0 bases unmatched. The CDR3 extends over 14 amino acids. Random-hexamer reverse transcription was applied to about 0.45 to 1 ug RNA. Amplification of the TCR beta CDR3 was carried out by immunoSEQ multiplex PCR, which spanned a total of 54 Vbeta and 13 Jbeta segments. TCRdb ran MiXCR on the immunoSEQ multiplex PCR reads and lists one entry per CDR3 protein. The data hold about 69,000 distinct CDR3 sequences, with 85% to 95% observed a single time. Study-level findings and limits: Regarding the TCR sequencing and HLA analysis, the study admitted that a relatively small number of individuals were involved.

V usage is TRBV6-1 and J usage is TRBJ2-1; 11 nucleotides match TRBD1. This TCR was sampled from a human donor in good health. The sequenced sample was CD8+ T cells from PBMCs. The DNA for the CDR3 is TGTGCCAGCAGTGAAGGGGACAGGGGGAATGAGCAGTTCTTC. It specifies CASSEGDRGNEQFF.